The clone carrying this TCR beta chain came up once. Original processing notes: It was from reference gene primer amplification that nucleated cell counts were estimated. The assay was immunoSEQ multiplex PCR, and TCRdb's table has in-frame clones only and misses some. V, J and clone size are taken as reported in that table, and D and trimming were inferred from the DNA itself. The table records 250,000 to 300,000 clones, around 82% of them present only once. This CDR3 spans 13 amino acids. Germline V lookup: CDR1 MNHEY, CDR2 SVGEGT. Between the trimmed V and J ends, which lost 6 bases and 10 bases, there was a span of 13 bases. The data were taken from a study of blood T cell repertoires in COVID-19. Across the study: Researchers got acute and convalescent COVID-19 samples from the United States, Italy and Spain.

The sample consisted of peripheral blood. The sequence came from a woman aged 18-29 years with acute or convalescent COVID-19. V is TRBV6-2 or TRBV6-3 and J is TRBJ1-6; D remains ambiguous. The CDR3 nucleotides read TGTGCCAGCAGCCAGACAATCGGATCACCCCTCCACTTT. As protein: CASSQTIGSPLHF.